These T cell receptor beta chains were read from a single sample in a study of blood T cell repertoires in COVID-19. Clones were sequenced by immunoSEQ multiplex PCR, and TCRdb holds only the in-frame ones, with some missing. The sample records about 500,000 clones, about 89% being singletons. Sequenced sample: peripheral blood. These receptors came from a woman aged 45-65 years with COVID-19, enrolled during active disease. CDR3s include the opening cysteine and the closing phenylalanine or tryptophan. D genes are given only for firm matches. The size of a clone is reported for some rows only, either as once, few or many, or as a class for expanded clones.

J gene | D gene | V gene | clone size | CDR3 protein | CDR3 DNA
TRBJ1-2 | TRBD1 | TRBV30 | . | CAWSIGTGDLGYGYTF | TGTGCCTGGAGTATAGGGACAGGGGATTTGGGCTATGGCTACACCTTC
TRBJ1-2 | . | TRBV7-8 | . | CASSLVGTGPGYTF | TGTGCCAGCAGCTTAGTGGGAACAGGGCCTGGCTACACCTTC
TRBJ2-1 | . | TRBV2 | . | CASAASEGGHNEQFF | TGTGCCAGCGCGGCTAGCGAAGGGGGCCACAATGAGCAGTTCTTC
TRBJ2-7 | . | TRBV12-3/TRBV12-4 | . | CASSHGEGEQYF | TGTGCCAGCAGTCACGGAGAAGGAGAGCAGTACTTC
TRBJ1-1 | TRBD1 | TRBV5-1 | . | CASSKTGGLNQEREAFF | TGCGCCAGCAGCAAGACAGGGGGTCTGAACCAAGAACGGGAAGCTTTCTTT
TRBJ2-7 | TRBD1 | TRBV2 | . | CASSPDRVLGEQYF | TGTGCCAGCAGCCCGGACAGGGTTTTAGGCGAGCAGTACTTC
TRBJ1-2 | . | TRBV10-3 | . | CAISESGSYGYTF | TGTGCCATCAGTGAATCGGGGTCCTATGGCTACACCTTC
TRBJ2-3 | TRBD1 | TRBV20-1 | . | CSASTTGGFGTDTQYF | TGCAGTGCTAGTACTACAGGGGGCTTCGGCACAGATACGCAGTATTTT
TRBJ2-3 | . | TRBV9 | . | CASSPALDTQYF | TGTGCCAGCAGCCCCGCACTCGATACGCAGTATTTT
TRBJ2-7 | . | TRBV5-8 | . | CASSIDTAYEQYF | TGTGCCAGCAGCATAGACACCGCCTACGAGCAGTACTTC
TRBJ1-6 | . | TRBV19 | . | CASSILLSSYNSPLHF | TGTGCCAGTAGTATACTCCTGAGCTCCTATAATTCACCCCTCCACTTT
TRBJ2-3 | . | TRBV30 | . | CAWSVGGATDTQYF | TGTGCCTGGAGTGTGGGGGGAGCCACAGATACGCAGTATTTT
TRBJ1-1 | . | TRBV18 | . | CASSPRAGYTEAFF | TGTGCCAGCTCACCACGTGCAGGGTACACTGAAGCTTTCTTT
TRBJ1-1 | . | TRBV30 | . | CAWTVTGTNTEAFF | TGTGCCTGGACTGTTACAGGGACGAACACTGAAGCTTTCTTT
TRBJ1-1 | TRBD1 | TRBV5-5 | . | CASSSFGTGMNTEAFF | TGTGCCAGCAGCTCGTTTGGGACAGGCATGAACACTGAAGCTTTCTTT
TRBJ1-5 | TRBD1 | TRBV5-3 | few | CARSDRGPQPQHF | TGTGCCAGAAGCGACAGGGGGCCTCAGCCCCAGCATTTT
TRBJ1-1 | . | TRBV29-1 | . | CSVGRGKTEAFF | TGCAGCGTTGGGAGGGGAAAAACTGAAGCTTTCTTT
TRBJ1-2 | TRBD1 | TRBV6-1 | once | CASSERGRGLGYTF | TGTGCCAGCAGTGAACGCGGCAGGGGGCTTGGCTACACCTTC
TRBJ2-1 | . | TRBV5-8 | . | CASSLGRQAYNEQFF | TGTGCCAGCAGCTTGGGGCGGCAAGCCTACAATGAGCAGTTCTTC
TRBJ2-7 | TRBD1 | TRBV9 | . | CASSHTGASSYEQYF | TGTGCCAGCAGCCACACAGGGGCCTCCTCCTACGAGCAGTACTTC
TRBJ1-5 | . | TRBV10-2 | . | CASNEIVSNQPQHF | TGCGCCAGCAACGAGATAGTCAGCAATCAGCCCCAGCATTTT
TRBJ2-7 | . | TRBV5-1 | . | CASSLGSGKSYEQYF | TGCGCCAGCAGCTTGGGGAGTGGTAAGTCCTACGAGCAGTACTTC
TRBJ2-2 | TRBD1 | TRBV6-5 | . | CASSYTGQGSGELFF | TGTGCCAGCAGTTACACGGGACAGGGATCCGGGGAGCTGTTTTTT
TRBJ2-7 | . | TRBV6-1 | few | CASSDDGRGQYF | TGTGCCAGCAGTGACGACGGGCGGGGGCAGTACTTC
TRBJ2-1 | . | TRBV5-4 | once | CASSLDSPNEQFF | TGTGCCAGCAGCTTGGACAGCCCAAATGAGCAGTTCTTC
TRBJ1-6 | . | TRBV6-6 | . | CASMGGNSPLHF | TGTGCCAGCATGGGGGGGAATTCACCCCTCCACTTT
TRBJ1-3 | . | TRBV6-5 | . | CASSLLDSSGNTIYF | TGTGCCAGCAGTTTACTCGACAGCTCTGGAAACACCATATATTTT
TRBJ1-6 | TRBD1 | TRBV5-4 | . | CASSLDRGNNSPLHF | TGTGCCAGCAGCTTGGACAGGGGGAACAATTCACCCCTCCACTTT
TRBJ2-4 | TRBD2 | TRBV27 | . | CASRSGTSMVKNIQYF | TGTGCCAGCAGATCCGGGACTAGCATGGTCAAAAACATTCAGTACTTC
TRBJ2-2 | TRBD2 | TRBV3-1/TRBV3-2 | . | CASKRGGGTGELFF | TGTGCCAGCAAACGGGGCGGGGGCACCGGGGAGCTGTTTTTT
TRBJ2-7 | . | TRBV2 | . | CASSGLVPGSYEQYF | TGTGCCAGCAGTGGACTCGTCCCGGGATCCTACGAGCAGTACTTC
TRBJ1-2 | TRBD1 | TRBV19 | . | CAVRQGTYGYTF | TGTGCCGTCCGACAGGGGACCTATGGCTACACCTTC
TRBJ1-6 | . | TRBV6-5 | . | CASSSGLYNSPLHF | TGTGCCAGCAGTTCAGGGCTCTATAATTCACCCCTCCACTTT
TRBJ1-3 | . | TRBV7-2 | . | CASSFGGPPSGNTIYF | TGTGCCAGCAGCTTTGGGGGCCCCCCCTCTGGAAACACCATATATTTT
TRBJ1-2 | . | TRBV30 | . | CAWRSGGYGYTF | TGTGCCTGGAGATCCGGGGGTTATGGCTACACCTTC
TRBJ2-2 | . | TRBV11-2 | . | CASTLGGGSGELFF | TGTGCCAGCACCCTAGGGGGGGGAAGCGGGGAGCTGTTTTTT
TRBJ2-3 | TRBD2 | TRBV5-6 | . | CASSLAGGRVSDTQYF | TGTGCCAGCAGCTTGGCGGGGGGGAGAGTATCAGATACGCAGTATTTT
TRBJ2-5 | . | TRBV6-2/TRBV6-3 | . | CASSEAVTGETQYF | TGTGCCAGCAGTGAGGCTGTGACGGGGGAGACCCAGTACTTC
TRBJ1-5 | . | TRBV19 | . | CASSIGGQPQHF | TGTGCCAGTAGTATCGGCGGTCAGCCCCAGCATTTT
TRBJ2-7 | TRBD1 | TRBV5-1 | once | CASSLTGTGDDEQYF | TGCGCCAGCAGCTTGACCGGGACAGGGGATGACGAGCAGTACTTC
TRBJ2-7 | . | TRBV30 | . | CAWSLGSGEAYEQYF | TGTGCCTGGAGCCTTGGGTCAGGGGAAGCCTACGAGCAGTACTTC
TRBJ2-3 | . | TRBV4-1 | . | CASSRVTSGGDTQYF | TGCGCCAGCAGCCGTGTAACATCAGGAGGGGATACGCAGTATTTT
TRBJ1-2 | . | TRBV7-8 | . | CASSLGRGYTF | TGTGCCAGCAGCTTAGGGAGAGGCTACACCTTC
TRBJ1-2 | . | TRBV25-1 | once | CASSDMLASPKGVDGYTF | TGTGCCAGCAGTGATATGTTGGCGTCCCCAAAGGGGGTGGATGGCTACACCTTC
TRBJ1-1 | . | TRBV28 | . | CASSSGVKGAFF | TGTGCCAGCAGTTCAGGGGTTAAGGGAGCTTTCTTT
TRBJ2-1 | TRBD2 | TRBV10-1 | . | CASRRGVKNNEQFF | TGCGCCAGCAGGCGGGGGGTGAAGAACAATGAGCAGTTCTTC
TRBJ2-7 | . | TRBV27 | . | CASSLLGQARYEQYF | TGTGCCAGCAGTTTACTGGGGCAAGCCCGCTACGAGCAGTACTTC
TRBJ2-7 | . | TRBV12-5 | once | CASGLGWGEVRYEQYF | TGTGCTAGTGGTTTGGGGTGGGGGGAGGTCCGCTACGAGCAGTACTTC
TRBJ2-2 | TRBD1 | TRBV30 | . | CAWRGRQGNTGELFF | TGTGCCTGGAGGGGCCGACAGGGAAACACCGGGGAGCTGTTTTTT
TRBJ2-7 | . | TRBV7-3 | . | CASSSHRLDEQYF | TGTGCCAGCAGCTCCCATCGACTCGACGAGCAGTACTTC
TRBJ1-1 | . | TRBV6-5 | . | CASSYRTEAFF | TGTGCCAGCAGTTACCGGACTGAAGCTTTCTTT
TRBJ1-2 | TRBD1 | TRBV6-1 | . | CASSGTGGRPNYGYTF | TGTGCCAGCAGTGGGACAGGGGGCCGACCTAACTATGGCTACACCTTC
TRBJ2-2 | . | TRBV9 | . | CASSVLADSTGELFF | TGTGCCAGCAGCGTATTAGCGGATTCCACCGGGGAGCTGTTTTTT